The 4 T cell receptor beta chains given below trace back to one sample, sequenced in a study of T cells in localized non-small cell lung cancer (dated by TCRdb to 2018 to 2020). The method behind the library was the immunoSEQ multiplex PCR assay. Here the immuneACCESS table is served through TCRdb, limited to in-frame sequences with V and J called. Missing clones are a known gap in these copies; in checked studies unresolved V genes cover under half, and the rest lacks a known reason. The sample table shows around 40,000 clones, and around 87% are seen once. 5% to 8% of the sample goes to the ten largest clones. Here the sequenced sample was peripheral blood, taken before any cancer treatment. The receptors derive from a man aged 35 to 69 with stage I lung adenocarcinoma.

The chain joins TRBV28 to TRBJ2-2; a possible D gene is TRBD2 (6 bases). V shed 1 base and J shed 0 bases, with 15 bases lying between them. Germline V lookup: CDR1 MDHEN, CDR2 SYDVKM. The CDR3 sequence is 18 residues long. This CDR3 is CASSLFFRWGANTGELFF. The CDR3 DNA is TGTGCCAGCAGTTTATTCTTTCGGTGGGGGGCGAACACCGGGGAGCTGTTTTTT.

The CDR3 region is CASSQDGTSGTEQFF. CDR3 nucleotide sequence: TGCGCCAGCAGCCAAGATGGGACTAGCGGGACTGAGCAGTTCTTC. V and J are TRBV4-3 and TRBJ2-1; 13 positions agree with TRBD2. Germline lookup yields CDR1 LGHNA and CDR2 YSLEER. The CDR3 loop spans 15 amino acids. The junction had 2 bases not matched to a gene; V was cut back by 0 bases and J by 9 bases.

V and J are TRBV4-3 and TRBJ1-1; TRBD1 might be the D (5 bases). The ends were cut back, 4 bases at V and 5 bases at J, with 14 bases in the middle. CDR1 and CDR2 from the germline V gene are LGHNA and YSLEER. The CDR3 runs to 14 residues. The CDR3 sequence is CASSPGSPGTEAFF. CDR3 coding DNA: TGCGCCAGCAGCCCAGGGTCCCCGGGGACTGAAGCTTTCTTT.

V usage is TRBV29-1 and J usage is TRBJ2-1; D gene uncertain. V shed 1 base and J shed 4 bases, with 17 bases lying between them. This CDR3 has 16 residues. Germline assignment: CDR1 SQVTM and CDR2 ANQGSEA. The DNA of the CDR3 is TGCAGCGTTGAAGGTAAGGGTACGCCATGGTACAATGAGCAGTTCTTC. Protein: CSVEGKGTPWYNEQFF.